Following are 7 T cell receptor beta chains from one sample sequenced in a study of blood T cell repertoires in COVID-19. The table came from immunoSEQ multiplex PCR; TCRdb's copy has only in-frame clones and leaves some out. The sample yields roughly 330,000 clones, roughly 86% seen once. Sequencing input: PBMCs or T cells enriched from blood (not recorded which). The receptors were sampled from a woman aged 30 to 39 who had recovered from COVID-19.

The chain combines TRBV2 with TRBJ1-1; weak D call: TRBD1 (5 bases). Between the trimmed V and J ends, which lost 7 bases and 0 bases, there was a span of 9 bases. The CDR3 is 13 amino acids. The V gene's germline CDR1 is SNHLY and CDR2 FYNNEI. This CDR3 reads CASKTDMNTEAFF. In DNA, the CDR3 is TGTGCCAGCAAAACGGACATGAACACTGAAGCTTTCTTT.

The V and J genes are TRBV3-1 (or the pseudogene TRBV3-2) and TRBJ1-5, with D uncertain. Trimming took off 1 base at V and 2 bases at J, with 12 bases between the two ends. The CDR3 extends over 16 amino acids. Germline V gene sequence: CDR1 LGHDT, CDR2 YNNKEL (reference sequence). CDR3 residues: CASSQGVFNGNQPQHF. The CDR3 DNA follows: TGTGCCAGCAGCCAAGGCGTATTCAATGGCAATCAGCCCCAGCATTTT.

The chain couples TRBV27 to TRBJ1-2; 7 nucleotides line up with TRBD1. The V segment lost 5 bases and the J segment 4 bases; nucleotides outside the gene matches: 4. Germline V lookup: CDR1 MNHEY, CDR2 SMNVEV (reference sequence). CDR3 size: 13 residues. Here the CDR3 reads CASSKDRLYGYTF. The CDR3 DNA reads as TGTGCCAGCAGTAAGGACAGGCTCTATGGCTACACCTTC.

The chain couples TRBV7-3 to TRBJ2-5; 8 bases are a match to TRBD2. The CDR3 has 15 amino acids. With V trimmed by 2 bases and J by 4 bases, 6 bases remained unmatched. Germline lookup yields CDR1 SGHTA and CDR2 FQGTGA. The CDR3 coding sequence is TGTGCCAGCAGCTTAGGGGGGACTAGGGGAGAGACCCAGTACTTC. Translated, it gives CASSLGGTRGETQYF.

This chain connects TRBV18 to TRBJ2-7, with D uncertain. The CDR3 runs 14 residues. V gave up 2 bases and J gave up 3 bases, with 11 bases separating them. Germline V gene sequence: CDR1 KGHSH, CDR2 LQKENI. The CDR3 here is CASSPYPRNYEQYF. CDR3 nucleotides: TGTGCCAGCTCACCATACCCCAGGAACTACGAGCAGTACTTC. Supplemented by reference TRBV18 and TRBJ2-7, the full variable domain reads NAGVMQNPRHLVRRRGQEARLRCSPMKGHSHVYWYRQLPEEGLKFMVYLQKENIIDESGMPKERFSAEFPKEGPSILRIQQVVRGDSAAYFCASSPYPRNYEQYFGPGTRLTVT.

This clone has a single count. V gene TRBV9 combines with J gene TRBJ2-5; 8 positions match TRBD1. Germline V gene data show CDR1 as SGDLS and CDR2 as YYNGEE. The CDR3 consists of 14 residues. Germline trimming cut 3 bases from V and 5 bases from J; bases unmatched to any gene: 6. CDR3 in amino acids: CASSAGTGLETQYF. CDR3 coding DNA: TGTGCCAGCAGCGCGGGGACAGGTTTGGAGACCCAGTACTTC.

The CDR3 nucleotides read TGTGCCAGCAGTTTATTCAGAGGGGGCGGCACCGGGGAGCTGTTTTTT. Translated: CASSLFRGGGTGELFF. This chain uses TRBV28 with TRBJ2-2; 7 nucleotides match TRBD1. Germline lookup yields CDR1 MDHEN and CDR2 SYDVKM. Losses at the gene ends were 1 base for V and 4 bases for J; bases not matched to a gene: 6. The CDR3 loop spans 16 amino acids.